This is a list of T cell receptor beta chains from one sample in a study of blood T cell repertoires in COVID-19. Sequencing used immunoSEQ multiplex PCR; TCRdb keeps in-frame clones, though not all of them. Of roughly 87,000 clones detected, around 81% appear once; the ten largest clones hold roughly 2.2%. The material sequenced was peripheral blood. The receptors were sampled from a woman in her 70s with acute or convalescent COVID-19. The CDR3 runs from the conserved cysteine through the conserved F or W. Each record gives: clone size, D gene, V gene, J gene, CDR3 length, CDR3 DNA, CDR3 protein. The D gene is left open where the match is weak. A clone size is listed for some rows: how often the clone was seen (once, few, many), or a class if it is expanded.

clone size: .; D gene: TRBD1; V gene: TRBV14; J gene: TRBJ1-2; CDR3 length: 13; CDR3 DNA: TGTGCCAGCAGCCGGACAGGGGCCTATGGCTACACCTTC; CDR3 protein: CASSRTGAYGYTF
clone size: .; D gene: .; V gene: TRBV28; J gene: TRBJ1-1; CDR3 length: 13; CDR3 DNA: TGTGCCAGCCTCTCGGGGGGTTGGACTGAAGCTTTCTTT; CDR3 protein: CASLSGGWTEAFF
clone size: once; D gene: .; V gene: TRBV24-1; J gene: TRBJ2-1; CDR3 length: 17; CDR3 DNA: TGTGCCACCAGTGATTTATCGAAGATGAGCTCCTACAATGAGCAGTTCTTC; CDR3 protein: CATSDLSKMSSYNEQFF
clone size: .; D gene: TRBD1; V gene: TRBV19; J gene: TRBJ2-5; CDR3 length: 14; CDR3 DNA: TGTGCCAGTAGGACAGGGGGTAACCAAGAGACCCAGTACTTC; CDR3 protein: CASRTGGNQETQYF
clone size: .; D gene: .; V gene: TRBV12-3/TRBV12-4; J gene: TRBJ2-1; CDR3 length: 12; CDR3 DNA: TGTGCCAGCAGTCCCCAGTGGAATGAGCAGTTCTTC; CDR3 protein: CASSPQWNEQFF
clone size: .; D gene: TRBD1; V gene: TRBV24-1; J gene: TRBJ2-3; CDR3 length: 16; CDR3 DNA: TGTGCCACCAGTGATTCCGGGACAGGGGGCCAAGATACGCAGTATTTT; CDR3 protein: CATSDSGTGGQDTQYF
clone size: .; D gene: .; V gene: TRBV28; J gene: TRBJ1-5; CDR3 length: 12; CDR3 DNA: TGTGCCAGCAGTCTTGTCCCTCAGCCCCAGCATTTT; CDR3 protein: CASSLVPQPQHF
clone size: .; D gene: .; V gene: TRBV5-6; J gene: TRBJ1-1; CDR3 length: 12; CDR3 DNA: TGTGCCAGCAGCCCGGGATACACTGAAGCTTTCTTT; CDR3 protein: CASSPGYTEAFF
clone size: once; D gene: .; V gene: TRBV18; J gene: TRBJ1-5; CDR3 length: 15; CDR3 DNA: TGTGCCAGCTCACCATTTGGGGGGGGCGAGCAGCCCCAGCATTTT; CDR3 protein: CASSPFGGGEQPQHF
clone size: .; D gene: .; V gene: TRBV2; J gene: TRBJ2-1; CDR3 length: 11; CDR3 DNA: TGTGCCACCGTCCTTTTGAATGAGCAGTTCTTC; CDR3 protein: CATVLLNEQFF
clone size: .; D gene: .; V gene: TRBV9; J gene: TRBJ2-7; CDR3 length: 13; CDR3 DNA: TGTGCCAGCAGCGTGAGACAGAACTACGAGCAGTACTTC; CDR3 protein: CASSVRQNYEQYF
clone size: .; D gene: .; V gene: TRBV12-5; J gene: TRBJ1-6; CDR3 length: 17; CDR3 DNA: TGTGCTAGTGGTTTGGTAATGGGTGGAGACTCCTATTCACCCCTCCACTTT; CDR3 protein: CASGLVMGGDSYSPLHF
clone size: .; D gene: .; V gene: TRBV6-2/TRBV6-3; J gene: TRBJ1-1; CDR3 length: 11; CDR3 DNA: TGTGCCAGCAGTAGGGGGACTGAAGCTTTCTTT; CDR3 protein: CASSRGTEAFF
clone size: .; D gene: .; V gene: TRBV5-1; J gene: TRBJ2-2; CDR3 length: 15; CDR3 DNA: TGCGCCAGCAGCTTAGGACATGAGAACACCGGGGAGCTGTTTTTT; CDR3 protein: CASSLGHENTGELFF
clone size: .; D gene: .; V gene: TRBV7-9; J gene: TRBJ1-4; CDR3 length: 12; CDR3 DNA: TGTGCCAGCTCTCTTGCTAATGAAAAACTGTTTTTT; CDR3 protein: CASSLANEKLFF
clone size: .; D gene: .; V gene: TRBV12-3/TRBV12-4; J gene: TRBJ1-2; CDR3 length: 12; CDR3 DNA: TGTGCCAGCAGTGGGGGGGGACCCCCGAATCGCTTC; CDR3 protein: CASSGGGPPNRF
clone size: .; D gene: TRBD1; V gene: TRBV18; J gene: TRBJ2-5; CDR3 length: 14; CDR3 DNA: TGTGCCAGCTCTCCACAGGGGCTAGGGGAGACCCAGTACTTC; CDR3 protein: CASSPQGLGETQYF
clone size: once; D gene: .; V gene: TRBV4-1; J gene: TRBJ1-4; CDR3 length: 15; CDR3 DNA: TGCGCCAGCAGCCAAGCCAGGGCAACTAATGAAAAACTGTTTTTT; CDR3 protein: CASSQARATNEKLFF
clone size: .; D gene: .; V gene: TRBV14; J gene: TRBJ2-3; CDR3 length: 16; CDR3 DNA: TGTGCCAGCAGCCAAGGTCTCGGGGGGCGCACAGATACGCAGTATTTT; CDR3 protein: CASSQGLGGRTDTQYF
clone size: once; D gene: .; V gene: TRBV19; J gene: TRBJ2-5; CDR3 length: 12; CDR3 DNA: TGTGCCAGTAGTAGCTCAGAAGAGACCCAGTACTTC; CDR3 protein: CASSSSEETQYF
clone size: .; D gene: TRBD1; V gene: TRBV5-4; J gene: TRBJ2-2; CDR3 length: 16; CDR3 DNA: TGTGCCAGCAGCTTTATGGGACAGGGGAACACCGGGGAGCTGTTTTTT; CDR3 protein: CASSFMGQGNTGELFF
clone size: .; D gene: .; V gene: TRBV7-9; J gene: TRBJ1-2; CDR3 length: 14; CDR3 DNA: TGTGCCAGCAGCCCGGGACATAAGGTGAATGGCTACACCTTC; CDR3 protein: CASSPGHKVNGYTF
clone size: .; D gene: TRBD1; V gene: TRBV5-1; J gene: TRBJ2-5; CDR3 length: 15; CDR3 DNA: TGCGCCAGCAGCTTGGGGGACAGGGTCGAAGAGACCCAGTACTTC; CDR3 protein: CASSLGDRVEETQYF
clone size: .; D gene: .; V gene: TRBV18; J gene: TRBJ1-1; CDR3 length: 13; CDR3 DNA: TGTGCCAGCTCCCCCGACAGTGCCATTGAAGCTTTCTTT; CDR3 protein: CASSPDSAIEAFF
clone size: .; D gene: TRBD1; V gene: TRBV4-2; J gene: TRBJ1-5; CDR3 length: 16; CDR3 DNA: TGTGCCAGCAGCCAGACCCCCGGGACAGGAGGTCAGCCCCAGCATTTT; CDR3 protein: CASSQTPGTGGQPQHF
clone size: .; D gene: TRBD1; V gene: TRBV28; J gene: TRBJ1-5; CDR3 length: 15; CDR3 DNA: TGTGCCAGCAGACCCGAGGGACAGGGAAATCAGCCCCAGCATTTT; CDR3 protein: CASRPEGQGNQPQHF
clone size: .; D gene: .; V gene: TRBV10-3; J gene: TRBJ2-5; CDR3 length: 14; CDR3 DNA: TGTGCCATCAGTGAGGGGGCTCGGATGGAGACCCAGTACTTC; CDR3 protein: CAISEGARMETQYF
clone size: few; D gene: .; V gene: TRBV10-2; J gene: TRBJ1-5; CDR3 length: 14; CDR3 DNA: TGCGCCAGCAGTGAAACGGCAGGAGGTCAGCCCCAGCATTTT; CDR3 protein: CASSETAGGQPQHF
clone size: once; D gene: .; V gene: TRBV7-9; J gene: TRBJ1-2; CDR3 length: 15; CDR3 DNA: TGTGCCAGCAGCTTAGCGGGGGGGGCGAGCTATGGCTACACCTTC; CDR3 protein: CASSLAGGASYGYTF
clone size: .; D gene: .; V gene: TRBV11-3; J gene: TRBJ1-1; CDR3 length: 14; CDR3 DNA: TGTGCCAGCAGCTTAGCACAGGGTGACACTGAAGCTTTCTTT; CDR3 protein: CASSLAQGDTEAFF
clone size: few; D gene: .; V gene: TRBV5-1; J gene: TRBJ1-1; CDR3 length: 15; CDR3 DNA: TGCGCCAGCAGCCCAAGTTGGGGGGAGAACACTGAAGCTTTCTTT; CDR3 protein: CASSPSWGENTEAFF
clone size: .; D gene: TRBD1; V gene: TRBV5-1; J gene: TRBJ1-1; CDR3 length: 16; CDR3 DNA: TGCGCCAGCGCGCAGGGACAGGGGGCTTTCAGCACTGAAGCTTTCTTT; CDR3 protein: CASAQGQGAFSTEAFF
clone size: .; D gene: .; V gene: TRBV28; J gene: TRBJ1-5; CDR3 length: 16; CDR3 DNA: TGTGCCAGCAGTTTACCCCAGACAGGAATGGAGGAGCCCCAGCATTTT; CDR3 protein: CASSLPQTGMEEPQHF
clone size: .; D gene: TRBD1; V gene: TRBV14; J gene: TRBJ2-5; CDR3 length: 14; CDR3 DNA: TGTGCCAGCAGCCGGGGGACAGCCAAAGAGACCCAGTACTTC; CDR3 protein: CASSRGTAKETQYF
clone size: .; D gene: TRBD1; V gene: TRBV7-9; J gene: TRBJ1-1; CDR3 length: 16; CDR3 DNA: TGTGCCAGCAGCACCCTCTTACAGGGGGCAAACACTGAAGCTTTCTTT; CDR3 protein: CASSTLLQGANTEAFF
clone size: .; D gene: .; V gene: TRBV28; J gene: TRBJ2-4; CDR3 length: 12; CDR3 DNA: TGTGGGTTTAGCAGACCTCAAAACATTCAGTACTTC; CDR3 protein: CGFSRPQNIQYF
clone size: .; D gene: .; V gene: TRBV9; J gene: TRBJ2-1; CDR3 length: 13; CDR3 DNA: TGTGCCAGCAGCGTAGCACAGAACAATGAGCAGTTCTTC; CDR3 protein: CASSVAQNNEQFF
clone size: .; D gene: .; V gene: TRBV14; J gene: TRBJ2-5; CDR3 length: 12; CDR3 DNA: TGTGCCAGCAGCCAAGTAGTGGAGACCCAGTACTTC; CDR3 protein: CASSQVVETQYF
clone size: few; D gene: TRBD1; V gene: TRBV30; J gene: TRBJ1-1; CDR3 length: 11; CDR3 DNA: TGTGCCTGGAGCCGGAGGGGGCTAGCTTTCTTT; CDR3 protein: CAWSRRGLAFF
clone size: .; D gene: .; V gene: TRBV5-1; J gene: TRBJ1-4; CDR3 length: 15; CDR3 DNA: TGCGCCAGCAACGATGGAGGGGGGGTTAATGAAAAACTGTTTTTT; CDR3 protein: CASNDGGGVNEKLFF
clone size: .; D gene: .; V gene: TRBV10-3; J gene: TRBJ2-2; CDR3 length: 14; CDR3 DNA: TGTGCCATCAGTGAGTCCCGGGGTGACGGGGAGCTGTTTTTT; CDR3 protein: CAISESRGDGELFF
clone size: .; D gene: .; V gene: TRBV6-1; J gene: TRBJ2-4; CDR3 length: 14; CDR3 DNA: TGTGCCAGCAGTGAAGCGGGGGGCAAAAACATTCAGTACTTC; CDR3 protein: CASSEAGGKNIQYF
clone size: .; D gene: .; V gene: TRBV28; J gene: TRBJ1-2; CDR3 length: 11; CDR3 DNA: TGTGCCAGCAGCCCCAGTTGGGGCTACACCTTC; CDR3 protein: CASSPSWGYTF
clone size: .; D gene: .; V gene: TRBV7-2; J gene: TRBJ1-5; CDR3 length: 16; CDR3 DNA: TGTGCCAGCAGCTTAGCTGTTAGTCCGGTCAATCAGCCCCAGCATTTT; CDR3 protein: CASSLAVSPVNQPQHF
clone size: once; D gene: .; V gene: TRBV7-9; J gene: TRBJ1-4; CDR3 length: 16; CDR3 DNA: TGTGCCAGCAGCTTCGGTGGAACAGGAACTAATGAAAAACTGTTTTTT; CDR3 protein: CASSFGGTGTNEKLFF
clone size: .; D gene: .; V gene: TRBV5-4; J gene: TRBJ1-2; CDR3 length: 15; CDR3 DNA: TGTGCCAGCAGCATCGATCCGGGGGTTCAATATGGCTACACCTTC; CDR3 protein: CASSIDPGVQYGYTF
clone size: .; D gene: .; V gene: TRBV2; J gene: TRBJ2-2; CDR3 length: 15; CDR3 DNA: TGTGCCAGCAGCTCCCAGCAAGGAGGAACCGGGGAGCTGTTTTTT; CDR3 protein: CASSSQQGGTGELFF
clone size: once; D gene: TRBD1; V gene: TRBV6-5; J gene: TRBJ2-7; CDR3 length: 15; CDR3 DNA: TGTGCCAGCAGACCGGGACAGGGAGACCCCTACGAGCAGTACTTC; CDR3 protein: CASRPGQGDPYEQYF
clone size: .; D gene: TRBD2; V gene: TRBV5-1; J gene: TRBJ2-1; CDR3 length: 16; CDR3 DNA: TGCGCCAGCAGCTTACGACTAGCGGGAGGACAGGGTGAGCAGTTCTTC; CDR3 protein: CASSLRLAGGQGEQFF
clone size: .; D gene: .; V gene: TRBV4-1; J gene: TRBJ2-1; CDR3 length: 15; CDR3 DNA: TGCGCCAGCAGCCAATCCCGCTCAGCGGATAATGAGCAGTTCTTC; CDR3 protein: CASSQSRSADNEQFF
clone size: .; D gene: .; V gene: TRBV12-3/TRBV12-4; J gene: TRBJ1-2; CDR3 length: 13; CDR3 DNA: TGTGCCAGCAGTCTCGGGTCCTCGGCTGGCTACACCTTC; CDR3 protein: CASSLGSSAGYTF
clone size: once; D gene: .; V gene: TRBV10-2; J gene: TRBJ1-1; CDR3 length: 14; CDR3 DNA: TGCGCCAGCAGTGACCCCAGTGCTGGCACTGAAGCTTTCTTT; CDR3 protein: CASSDPSAGTEAFF
clone size: .; D gene: .; V gene: TRBV11-2; J gene: TRBJ2-1; CDR3 length: 13; CDR3 DNA: TGTGCCAGCAGCCTCGTTGCGGTCAATGAGCAGTTCTTC; CDR3 protein: CASSLVAVNEQFF
clone size: .; D gene: TRBD1; V gene: TRBV6-6; J gene: TRBJ2-7; CDR3 length: 14; CDR3 DNA: TGTGCCAGCAGACTGACAGGGGTGAACTACGAGCAGTACTTC; CDR3 protein: CASRLTGVNYEQYF